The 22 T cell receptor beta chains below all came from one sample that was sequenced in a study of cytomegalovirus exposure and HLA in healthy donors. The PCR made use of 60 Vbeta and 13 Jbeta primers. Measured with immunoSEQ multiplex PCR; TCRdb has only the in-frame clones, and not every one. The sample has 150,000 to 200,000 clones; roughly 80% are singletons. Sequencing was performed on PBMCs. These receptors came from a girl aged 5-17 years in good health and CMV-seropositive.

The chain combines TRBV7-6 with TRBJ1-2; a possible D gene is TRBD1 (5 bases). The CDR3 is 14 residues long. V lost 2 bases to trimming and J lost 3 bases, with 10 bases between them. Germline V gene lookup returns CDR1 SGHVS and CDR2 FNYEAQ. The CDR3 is CASSLRAGDYGYTF. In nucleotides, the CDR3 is TGTGCCAGCAGCTTACGAGCGGGGGACTATGGCTACACCTTC.

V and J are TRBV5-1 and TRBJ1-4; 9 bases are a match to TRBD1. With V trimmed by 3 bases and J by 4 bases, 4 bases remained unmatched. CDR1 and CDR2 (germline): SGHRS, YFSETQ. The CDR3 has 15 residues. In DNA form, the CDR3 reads TGCGCCAGCAGCTCGGGACAGGGCGGTAATGAAAAACTGTTTTTT. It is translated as CASSSGQGGNEKLFF.

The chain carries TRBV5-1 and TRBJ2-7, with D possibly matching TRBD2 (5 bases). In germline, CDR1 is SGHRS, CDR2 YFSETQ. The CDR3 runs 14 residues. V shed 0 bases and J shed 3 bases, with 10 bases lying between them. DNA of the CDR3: TGCGCCAGCAGCTTGGCCCCCGGACTCTACGAGCAGTACTTC. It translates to CASSLAPGLYEQYF.

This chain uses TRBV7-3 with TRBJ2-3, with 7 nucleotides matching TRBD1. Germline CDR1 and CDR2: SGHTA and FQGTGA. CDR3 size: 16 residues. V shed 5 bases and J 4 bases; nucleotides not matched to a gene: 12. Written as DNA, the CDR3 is TGTGCCAGCAGCGACACCCGGGACAGCGGAGCAGATACGCAGTATTTT. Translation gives CASSDTRDSGADTQYF.

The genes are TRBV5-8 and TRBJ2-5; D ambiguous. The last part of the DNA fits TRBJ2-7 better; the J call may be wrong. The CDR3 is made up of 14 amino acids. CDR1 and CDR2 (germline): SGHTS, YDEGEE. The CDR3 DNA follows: TGTGCCAGCAGCTTGATTGGCAGAGGCTACGAGCAGTACTTC. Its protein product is CASSLIGRGYEQYF.

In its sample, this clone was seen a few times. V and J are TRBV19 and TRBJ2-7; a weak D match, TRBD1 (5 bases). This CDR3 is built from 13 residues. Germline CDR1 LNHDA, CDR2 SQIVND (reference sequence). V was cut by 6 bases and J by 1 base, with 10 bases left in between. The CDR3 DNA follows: TGTGCCAGTAGAGGACACACTTCCTACGAGCAGTACTTC. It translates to CASRGHTSYEQYF.

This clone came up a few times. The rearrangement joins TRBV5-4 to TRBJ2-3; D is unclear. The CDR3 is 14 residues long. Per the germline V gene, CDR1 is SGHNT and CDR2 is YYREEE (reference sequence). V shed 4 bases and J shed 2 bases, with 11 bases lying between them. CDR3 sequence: CASSSPTSTDTQYF. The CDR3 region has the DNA TGTGCCAGCAGCAGTCCCACTTCCACAGATACGCAGTATTTT.

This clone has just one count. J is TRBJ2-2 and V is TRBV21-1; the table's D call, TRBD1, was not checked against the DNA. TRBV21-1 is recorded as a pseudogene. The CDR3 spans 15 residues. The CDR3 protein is CASSKVNSNTGELFF. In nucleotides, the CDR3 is TGTGCCAGCAGCAAAGTGAACAGCAACACCGGGGAGCTGTTTTTT.

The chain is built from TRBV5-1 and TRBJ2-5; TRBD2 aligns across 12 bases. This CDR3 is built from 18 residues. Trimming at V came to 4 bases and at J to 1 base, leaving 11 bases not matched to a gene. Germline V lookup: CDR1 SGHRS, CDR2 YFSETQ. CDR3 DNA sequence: TGCGCCAGCAGCCATGCGATTCTAGCGGGGGGGACCCAAGAGACCCAGTACTTC. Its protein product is CASSHAILAGGTQETQYF.

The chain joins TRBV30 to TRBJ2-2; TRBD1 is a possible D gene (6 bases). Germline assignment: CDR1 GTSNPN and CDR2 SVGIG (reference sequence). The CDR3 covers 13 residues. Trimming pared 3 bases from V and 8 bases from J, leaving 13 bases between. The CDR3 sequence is CAWRTGFVGELFF. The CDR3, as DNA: TGTGCCTGGAGGACAGGATTCGTGGGGGAGCTGTTTTTT. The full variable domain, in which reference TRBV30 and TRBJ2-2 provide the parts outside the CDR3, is SQTIHQWPATLVQPVGSPLSLECTVEGTSNPNLYWYRQAAGRGLQLLFYSVGIGQISSEVPQNLSASRPQDRQFILSSKKLLLSDSGFYLCAWRTGFVGELFFGEGSRLTVL.

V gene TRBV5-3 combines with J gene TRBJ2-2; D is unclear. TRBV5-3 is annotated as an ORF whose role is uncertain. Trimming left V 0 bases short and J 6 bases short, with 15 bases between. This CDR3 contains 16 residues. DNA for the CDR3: TGTGCCAGAAGCTTGGAAGTTGGCCCCGATCCCGGGGAGCTGTTTTTT. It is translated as CARSLEVGPDPGELFF.

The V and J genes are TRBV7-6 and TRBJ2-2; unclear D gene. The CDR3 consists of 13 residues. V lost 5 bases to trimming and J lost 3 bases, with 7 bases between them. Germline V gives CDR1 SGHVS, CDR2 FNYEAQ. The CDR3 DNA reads TGTGCCAGCAGCGCCAGGTACACCGGGGAGCTGTTTTTT. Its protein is CASSARYTGELFF.

As DNA, the CDR3 is TGTGCCAGCAGCTACCCGGCCGGGGGGTCAACCTACGAGCAGTACTTC. This translates into CASSYPAGGSTYEQYF. The V gene is TRBV7-9, the J gene TRBJ2-7; 7 positions match TRBD2. The germline V gene encodes CDR1 SEHNR and CDR2 FQNEAQ (reference sequence). The CDR3 runs to 16 residues. The junction had 11 bases not matched to a gene; V was cut back by 4 bases and J by 2 bases.

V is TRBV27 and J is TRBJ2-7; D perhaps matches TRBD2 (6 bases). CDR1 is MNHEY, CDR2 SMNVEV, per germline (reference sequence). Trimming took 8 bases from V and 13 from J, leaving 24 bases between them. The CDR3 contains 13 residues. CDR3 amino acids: CASVSPGGLDFYF. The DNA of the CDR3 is TGTGCCAGCGTCTCGCCTGGAGGGCTAGATTTCTACTTC.

The CDR3 DNA follows: TGTGCCACCAGCAGAGTTCGGCGGGAAAACACCATATATTTT. Residues: CATSRVRRENTIYF. The chain recombines TRBV15 with TRBJ1-3; D unresolved. Trimming removed 1 base at V and 6 bases at J, with 10 bases between. The CDR3 has 14 residues. CDR1 is LNHNV, CDR2 YYDKDF, per germline (reference sequence).

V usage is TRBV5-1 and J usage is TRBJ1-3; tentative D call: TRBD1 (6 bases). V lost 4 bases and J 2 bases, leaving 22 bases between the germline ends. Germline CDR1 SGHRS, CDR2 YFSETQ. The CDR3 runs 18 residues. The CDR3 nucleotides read TGCGCCAGCAGCGGCCGAGGGAACAGGGAAGCAGCTGGAAACACCATATATTTT. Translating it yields CASSGRGNREAAGNTIYF. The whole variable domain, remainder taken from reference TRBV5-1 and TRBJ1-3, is KAGVTQTPRYLIKTRGQQVTLSCSPISGHRSVSWYQQTPGQGLQFLFEYFSETQRNKGNFPGRFSGRQFSNSRSEMNVSTLELGDSALYLCASSGRGNREAAGNTIYFGEGSWLTVV.

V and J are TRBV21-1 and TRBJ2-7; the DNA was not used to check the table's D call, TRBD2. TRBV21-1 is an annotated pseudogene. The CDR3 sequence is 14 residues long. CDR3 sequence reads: CASSKARCPYEQYF. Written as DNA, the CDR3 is TGTGCCAGCAGCAAAGCGCGCTGTCCCTACGAGCAGTACTTC.

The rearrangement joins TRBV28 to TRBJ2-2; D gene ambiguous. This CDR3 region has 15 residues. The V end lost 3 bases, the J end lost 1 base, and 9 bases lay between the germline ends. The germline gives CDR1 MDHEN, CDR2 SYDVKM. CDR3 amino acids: CASSFTGMNTGELFF. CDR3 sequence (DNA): TGTGCCAGCAGTTTTACCGGTATGAACACCGGGGAGCTGTTTTTT.

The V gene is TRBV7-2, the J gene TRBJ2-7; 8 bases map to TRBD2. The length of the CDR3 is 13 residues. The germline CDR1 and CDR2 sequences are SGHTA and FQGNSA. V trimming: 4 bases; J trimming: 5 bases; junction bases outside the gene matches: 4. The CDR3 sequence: CASSSNGGDEQYF. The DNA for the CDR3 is TGTGCCAGCAGCTCCAACGGGGGGGACGAGCAGTACTTC.

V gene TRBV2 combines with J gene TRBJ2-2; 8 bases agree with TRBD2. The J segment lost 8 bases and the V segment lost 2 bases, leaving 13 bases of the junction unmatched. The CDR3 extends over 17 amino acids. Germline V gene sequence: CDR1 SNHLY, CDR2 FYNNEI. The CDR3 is CASSEFAGGLSVGELFF. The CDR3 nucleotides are TGTGCCAGCAGTGAATTCGCGGGGGGCCTGAGTGTGGGGGAGCTGTTTTTT.

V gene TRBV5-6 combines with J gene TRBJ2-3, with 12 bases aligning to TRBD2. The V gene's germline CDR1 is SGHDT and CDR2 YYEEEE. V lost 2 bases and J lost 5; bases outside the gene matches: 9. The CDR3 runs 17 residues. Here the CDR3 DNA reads TGTGCCAGCAGCTTTTGGGTTCTAGCGGGAGGGAGAGATACGCAGTATTTT. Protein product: CASSFWVLAGGRDTQYF. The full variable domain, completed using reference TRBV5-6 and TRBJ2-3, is DAGVTQSPTHLIKTRGQQVTLRCSPKSGHDTVSWYQQALGQGPQFIFQYYEEEERQRGNFPDRFSGHQFPNYSSELNVNALLLGDSALYLCASSFWVLAGGRDTQYFGPGTRLTVL.

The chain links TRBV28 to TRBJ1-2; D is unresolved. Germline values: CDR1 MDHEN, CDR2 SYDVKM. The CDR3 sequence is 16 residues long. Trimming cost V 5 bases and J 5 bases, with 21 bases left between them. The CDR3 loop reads CASSPLPEAGPYGYTF. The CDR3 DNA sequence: TGTGCCAGCAGTCCCCTGCCCGAGGCGGGCCCATATGGCTACACCTTC.